This T cell receptor (beta chain) was recorded in a study of shared clonotypes between healthy human individuals. The length of the CDR3 is 15 residues. The germline V gene has CDR1 MNHNS and CDR2 SASEGT. V was clipped by 0 bases and J by 0 bases, with 5 bases between them. CD45RO-negative cells were positively selected for CCR7, leaving out terminally differentiated effector memory CD45RA+ cells. Profiled with immunoSEQ multiplex PCR; TCRdb holds only in-frame clones, not every one. The table has some 2.1 million clones, 80% to 95% seen once; the top ten hold less than 2%. The sample was naive CD8+ T cells from PBMCs. The sequence derives from a man aged 18 to 30 in good health. Some clones in this sample may be carry-over from other donors' samples. This chain connects TRBV6-1 to TRBJ2-2; D unresolved. CDR3 region: CASSEAPANTGELFF. Written as DNA, the CDR3 is TGTGCCAGCAGTGAAGCGCCGGCGAACACCGGGGAGCTGTTTTTT.